This T cell receptor beta chain was documented in a study of blood T cells in healthy people across ages. Study context: Every two T cells gave about one barcoded beta molecule via template switching.

V was clipped by 6 bases and J by 3 bases; unmatched bases: 8. The length of the CDR3 is 15 residues. The germline CDR1 and CDR2 sequences are MNHEY and SMNVEV (reference sequence). Next came a second PCR, run for about 6 to 12 cycles, which used a sample-barcoded 5' primer along with a J-beta primer mix. A single record per CDR3 protein comes from TCRdb applying MiXCR to the 5' RACE reads. This table has more than 1 million distinct CDR3 sequences, around 43% appearing once. Sequences were obtained from blood. The chain uses TRBV27 and TRBJ2-1, with 7 bases fitting TRBD1. This TCR derives from a woman between 55 and 75 years old in good health. CDR3 DNA sequence: TGTGCCAGCAGGCCCGGGACAGTCAACTACAATGAGCAGTTCTTC. It specifies CASRPGTVNYNEQFF.